This T cell receptor beta chain was recovered during a study of T cells in localized non-small cell lung cancer. The study's findings and limits: Uninvolved adjacent lung had the highest recorded T cell clonality, with tumor below it. Higher adjacent-lung clonality was associated with shorter survival.

Comments on this clone: Its antigen is not identified.

Repertoires were generated with immunoSEQ multiplex PCR, while TCRdb's copy carries only in-frame clones and drops some. This table holds over 25,000 clones, over 80% found once. The receptor's source is a man aged 40 to 70 with stage II lung adenocarcinoma. Source: PBMCs, taken before any cancer treatment.

CDR3 residues: CAISDPGRISYNEQFF. In DNA, the CDR3 is TGTGCCATCAGTGACCCGGGACGGATCTCCTACAATGAGCAGTTCTTC. The V call is TRBV10-3, the J call TRBJ2-1; D possibly uses TRBD1 or TRBD2 (5 bases each). The CDR3 has 16 amino acids. Between the trimmed V and J ends, which lost 3 bases and 0 bases, there was a span of 12 bases. CDR1 is ENHRY, CDR2 SYGVKD, per germline.